The 4 T cell receptor beta chains below were found in one sample sequenced in a study of T-cell reconstitution after alpha-beta-depleted transplantation in children. Unique molecular identifiers were incorporated during preparation of the TCRbeta library. In TCRdb, the PCR reads were re-called with MiXCR into one record per CDR3 protein. The repertoire holds fewer than 750,000 distinct CDR3 sequences, with 23% as singletons. The specimen comprised PBMCs, mostly from graft donor cells, sampled 360 days after TCRalphabeta/CD19-depleted stem cell transplant. The receptors here all came from a boy less than two years old who had a stem cell transplant for acute myeloid leukemia, so the T cells may come from the graft donor.

The chain combines TRBV30 with TRBJ1-1; D is ambiguous. CDR3 length: 12 residues. CDR1 is GTSNPN, CDR2 SVGIG, per germline (reference sequence). V was pared by 6 bases and J by 0 bases, with 8 bases between. CDR3 sequence: CACRNMNTEAFF. The DNA of the CDR3 is TGTGCCTGCAGAAACATGAACACTGAAGCTTTCTTT. Complete variable domain (other parts from reference TRBV30 and TRBJ1-1): SQTIHQWPATLVQPVGSPLSLECTVEGTSNPNLYWYRQAAGRGLQLLFYSVGIGQISSEVPQNLSASRPQDRQFILSSKKLLLSDSGFYLCACRNMNTEAFFGQGTRLTVV.

V and J are TRBV4-1 and TRBJ2-3; D perhaps matches TRBD1 (5 bases). The CDR3 is 16 amino acids. CDR1 and CDR2 from the germline V gene are MGHRA and YSYEKL. Trimming took 0 bases from V and 8 from J, leaving 18 bases between them. CDR3 DNA sequence: TGCGCCAGCAGCCAAGATTTCCGGCAGTCTAGGGGTACGCAGTATTTT. Amino acid sequence: CASSQDFRQSRGTQYF.

This chain joins TRBV6-5 and TRBJ2-5; no definite D call. Germline CDR1 is MNHEY and CDR2 is SVGAGI. V gave up 2 bases and J gave up 3 bases, with 13 bases separating them. The CDR3 totals 15 residues. The CDR3 region is CASSYEQVREETQYF. CDR3 DNA sequence: TGTGCCAGCAGTTACGAGCAGGTCCGGGAAGAGACCCAGTACTTC.

This clonotype occurred a few times. The genes are TRBV25-1 and TRBJ2-2; D call uncertain. The V end lost 1 base, the J end lost 4 bases, and 7 bases lay between the germline ends. Germline CDR1 is MGHDK and CDR2 is SYGVNS. The CDR3 has 14 amino acids. CDR3 nucleotide sequence: TGTGCCAGCAGTGAATGGGCTGTCACCGGGGAGCTGTTTTTT. Its protein product is CASSEWAVTGELFF. The variable domain in full, completed from reference TRBV25-1 and TRBJ2-2, reads EADIYQTPRYLVIGTGKKITLECSQTMGHDKMYWYQQDPGMELHLIHYSYGVNSTEKGDLSSESTVSRIRTEHFPLTLESARPSHTSQYLCASSEWAVTGELFFGEGSRLTVL.